These 9 T cell receptor beta chains were all obtained from the same sample, sequenced in a study of cytomegalovirus exposure and HLA in healthy donors. This PCR relied on a set of 60 Vbeta primers and 13 Jbeta primers. TCRdb's copy holds only in-frame clones and misses some; the assay was immunoSEQ multiplex PCR. The data hold 90,000 to 100,000 clones, with 76% observed a single time. The sample was PBMCs. Source of these receptors: a middle-aged man in good health and CMV-seronegative.

The chain has TRBV6-5 and TRBJ1-2; tentative D call: TRBD1 (5 bases). This CDR3 has 16 residues. Trimming shortened V by 0 bases and J by 4 bases, and 15 bases separated the two germline ends. From germline, CDR1 is MNHEY and CDR2 SVGAGI. As DNA, the CDR3 is TGTGCCAGCAGTTACTCCCCGCGGGGGGACCCCTATGGCTACACCTTC. It codes for CASSYSPRGDPYGYTF.

This clone has more than one count but fewer than ten. The chain has TRBV19 and TRBJ2-1; TRBD1 agrees at 7 bases. The V segment lost 7 bases and the J segment 5 bases; nucleotides outside the gene matches: 11. In germline, CDR1 is LNHDA, CDR2 SQIVND (reference sequence). The CDR3 is 15 amino acids. This CDR3 is CASTPLGGANNEQFF. The CDR3 DNA is TGTGCCAGTACCCCACTAGGGGGCGCAAACAATGAGCAGTTCTTC.

In DNA, the CDR3 is TGTGCCAGCAGTGAAGGGTTGGGGGCCATGGGCTACACCTTC. Amino acids: CASSEGLGAMGYTF. This chain joins TRBV6-1 and TRBJ1-2, with D possibly matching TRBD1 (6 bases). Trimming took off 1 base at V and 8 bases at J, with 14 bases between the two ends. This CDR3 is built from 14 residues. Germline loops: CDR1 MNHNS, CDR2 SASEGT.

The chain combines TRBV6-5 with TRBJ2-1; TRBD2 matches at 8 bases. The CDR3 contains 14 residues. Trimming cost V 3 bases and J 8 bases; bases outside gene matches: 6. Germline V gene sequence: CDR1 MNHEY, CDR2 SVGAGI. The CDR3 spells CASSYFEREYEQFF. The CDR3 nucleotides are TGTGCCAGCAGTTATTTCGAGCGGGAGTATGAGCAGTTCTTC.

This rearrangement joins TRBV7-2 to TRBJ2-5; D perhaps matches TRBD1 (6 bases). Germline CDR1 SGHTA, CDR2 FQGNSA. CDR3 length: 15 amino acids. Trimming stripped 2 bases from V and 1 base from J, with 11 bases between. The CDR3 DNA reads TGTGCCAGCAGCTTATCGGGACAAACCCAAGAGACCCAGTACTTC. Translated, it gives CASSLSGQTQETQYF.

J is TRBJ1-6 and V is TRBV30; no clear D. Trimming shortened V by 2 bases and J by 7 bases, and 9 bases separated the two germline ends. This CDR3 contains 13 residues. The germline gives CDR1 GTSNPN, CDR2 SVGIG (reference sequence). The CDR3 sequence: CAWSTAENSPLHF. The CDR3 nucleotides are TGTGCCTGGAGTACAGCGGAAAATTCACCCCTCCACTTT. The complete variable domain, with remaining parts taken from reference TRBV30 and TRBJ1-6, reads SQTIHQWPATLVQPVGSPLSLECTVEGTSNPNLYWYRQAAGRGLQLLFYSVGIGQISSEVPQNLSASRPQDRQFILSSKKLLLSDSGFYLCAWSTAENSPLHFGNGTRLTVT.

The chain recombines TRBV28 with TRBJ1-2; tentative D call: TRBD1 (5 bases). Germline CDR1 is MDHEN and CDR2 is SYDVKM. Trimming removed 3 bases at V and 0 bases at J, with 17 bases between. The CDR3 has 17 amino acids. CDR3 sequence reads: CASSLSGAGRANYGYTF. CDR3 in DNA: TGTGCCAGCAGTTTGAGTGGCGCGGGACGAGCTAACTATGGCTACACCTTC.

V gene TRBV7-9 combines with J gene TRBJ1-1, with TRBD1 matching 8 bases. The germline CDR1 and CDR2 sequences are SEHNR and FQNEAQ (reference sequence). The CDR3 is 15 amino acids. The V and J ends lost 1 base and 4 bases, in that order; junction bases with no gene match: 5. The CDR3 DNA is TGTGCCAGCAGCTTAGTCCTTACAGGGGGCACTGAAGCTTTCTTT. Its translation: CASSLVLTGGTEAFF.

J is TRBJ1-4 and V is TRBV4-3; D uncertain. The CDR3 is 16 residues long. Germline V gives CDR1 LGHNA, CDR2 YSLEER. Between the trimmed V and J ends, which lost 0 bases and 3 bases, there was a span of 11 bases. This CDR3 is CASSQDLVGPNEKLFF. The DNA of the CDR3 is TGCGCCAGCAGCCAAGACCTGGTCGGTCCTAATGAAAAACTGTTTTTT.